Listed here is a single T cell receptor beta chain. Its antigen remains unknown. The method was immunoSEQ multiplex PCR; TCRdb's version includes in-frame clones alone and lacks a portion of them. The sample includes approximately 710,000 clones, 90% of them seen just once. This specimen belongs to a study of shared clonotypes between healthy human individuals. Study-wide results and caveats: Apart from blood, nothing was sampled; tissue repertoires likely differ.

Each of the donors was a healthy adult who was HIV-negative and had not had a recent acute infection or vaccination. Per germline, CDR1 SGHTA and CDR2 FQGNSA. CDR3 length equals 14 residues. Trimming pared 5 bases from V and 6 bases from J, leaving 16 bases between. The sequence derives from a man between 18 and 29 years old in good health. Some clones in this sample may be carry-over from other donors' samples. Sample: memory CD8+ T cells from PBMCs. As for subset: CD45RO+ cells pooled with CCR7-negative TemRA cells. The chain joins TRBV7-2 to TRBJ1-1; no firm D call. Written as DNA, the CDR3 is TGTGCCAGCAGCCCAAATCGTTTCCGGCCTGAAGCTTTCTTT. Amino acids: CASSPNRFRPEAFF.